These T cell receptor beta chains were read from a single sample in a study of blood T cell repertoires in COVID-19. Assay: immunoSEQ multiplex PCR; the TCRdb copy retains only in-frame clones and omits some. There are just over 80,000 clones in the sample; roughly 82% occur only once, and about 20% lies in the top ten. Sequencing used peripheral blood. The receptor set was obtained from an elderly woman with active or convalescent COVID-19. The CDR3 runs from the conserved cysteine through the conserved F or W. Fields, in order: V gene, D gene, clone size, J gene, CDR3 DNA, CDR3 protein. The D gene is left open where the match is weak. Only part of the rows carry a size: once, few, many, or a class if the clone is expanded.

>TRBV19|.|.|TRBJ2-2
TGTGCCAGTAGTAGGTACGGGGTCGGAGACACCGGGGAGCTGTTTTTT
CASSRYGVGDTGELFF
>TRBV7-9|TRBD1|few|TRBJ1-2
TGTGCCAGCAGCCGCAGGGACAGGGGAGGTAACTATGGCTACACCTTC
CASSRRDRGGNYGYTF
>TRBV7-3|.|.|TRBJ2-2
TGTGCCAGCAGCGCGGGGGCCGCGAACACCGGGGAGCTGTTTTTT
CASSAGAANTGELFF
>TRBV9|TRBD2|few|TRBJ2-2
TGTGCCAGCAGCGGCCGTCAGAGGCGGGGGGGCCGGGAGACCGGGGAGCTGTTTTTT
CASSGRQRRGGRETGELFF
>TRBV9|.|.|TRBJ1-3
TGTGCCAGCAGCGTAGGTGGCATGTCTGGAAACACCATATATTTT
CASSVGGMSGNTIYF
>TRBV5-1|.|.|TRBJ1-1
TGCGCCAGCAGCATGGCAGGGTCTAACACTGAAGCTTTCTTT
CASSMAGSNTEAFF
>TRBV30|.|.|TRBJ1-5
TGTGCCTGGAGTTCGGAGGCAGGTCCCAATCAGCCCCAGCATTTT
CAWSSEAGPNQPQHF
>TRBV7-3|.|.|TRBJ2-1
TGTGCCAGCAGCTCAGGACCCGGACAGAACAATGAGCAGTTCTTC
CASSSGPGQNNEQFF
>TRBV14|TRBD2|.|TRBJ2-7
TGTGCCAGCAGCCGCGGGGGAACCTCCTACGAGCAGTACTTC
CASSRGGTSYEQYF
>TRBV7-3|TRBD2|.|TRBJ2-1
TGTGCCAGCAGCTTAGCCCACCTAGCGGGGGGTTACAATGAGCAGTTCTTC
CASSLAHLAGGYNEQFF
>TRBV5-4|TRBD2|.|TRBJ2-3
TGTGCCAGCAGCTCTCTAGCGGAGAGCACAGATACGCAGTATTTT
CASSSLAESTDTQYF
>TRBV24-1|TRBD1|.|TRBJ2-2
TGTGCCACCAGTGATCGGGACAGGAGAACCGGGGAGCTGTTTTTT
CATSDRDRRTGELFF
>TRBV7-2|.|.|TRBJ1-6
TGTGCCAGCAGCCTATCAGGGTTTTCCTATAATTCACCCCTCCACTTT
CASSLSGFSYNSPLHF
>TRBV19|TRBD1|few|TRBJ1-6
TGTGCCACCGGCGGGACAGTCCATAATTCACCCCTCCACTTT
CATGGTVHNSPLHF
>TRBV5-1|.|.|TRBJ2-5
TGCGCCAGCAGCGCCCGGACACACCAAGAGACCCAGTACTTC
CASSARTHQETQYF
>TRBV6-5|.|.|TRBJ2-3
TGTGCCAGCAGTTCGTCGCTACCCCCAGATACGCAGTATTTT
CASSSSLPPDTQYF
>TRBV15|.|.|TRBJ1-1
TGTGCCACCAGGAGTTCCAGGCTGAACACTGAAGCTTTCTTT
CATRSSRLNTEAFF
>TRBV5-6|.|.|TRBJ1-1
TGTGCCAGCAGCTTCCCCGGCGGGGGCACTGAAGCTTTCTTT
CASSFPGGGTEAFF
>TRBV18|TRBD1|.|TRBJ1-3
TGTGCCAGCTCACCACTGAGGACAGGCCTCTCTGGAAACACCATATATTTT
CASSPLRTGLSGNTIYF
>TRBV6-5|.|.|TRBJ1-2
TGTGCCAGCAATAGGGGCGGAACAGCCTATGGCTACACCTTC
CASNRGGTAYGYTF
>TRBV5-1|.|.|TRBJ1-2
TGCGCCAGCAGCTTCGACAGTGATAACTATGGCTACACCTTC
CASSFDSDNYGYTF
>TRBV4-1|TRBD2|.|TRBJ2-1
TGCGCCAGCAGCCAAGATTGGACTAGCGGGGCTCCCGGGGAGCAGTTCTTC
CASSQDWTSGAPGEQFF
>TRBV7-2|TRBD2|.|TRBJ2-3
TGTGCCAGCAGCAAGGAGAGCGGGGGGGCTTCGGATACGCAGTATTTT
CASSKESGGASDTQYF
>TRBV6-5|.|few|TRBJ1-5
TGTGCCAGCAGAGCGGACAGCAATCAGCCCCAGCATTTT
CASRADSNQPQHF
>TRBV10-3|TRBD2|.|TRBJ2-7
TGTGCCATCAGTAAAACTAGCGGGCCTTACGAGCAGTACTTC
CAISKTSGPYEQYF
>TRBV6-5|TRBD2|.|TRBJ2-5
TGTGCCAGCAGACTAGCGGGGGGGACACAAGAGACCCAGTACTTC
CASRLAGGTQETQYF
>TRBV28|TRBD1|.|TRBJ2-5
TGTGCCAGCAGTCGTCCAGGGGGTCCAGAGACCCAGTACTTC
CASSRPGGPETQYF
>TRBV24-1|TRBD1|.|TRBJ2-3
TGTGCCACCAGTGAAACCGGGACAGGGGTTTCAGATACGCAGTATTTT
CATSETGTGVSDTQYF
>TRBV6-2/TRBV6-3|.|.|TRBJ2-1
TGTGCCAGCAGTTTCACTTACAGTAGCTCCTACAATGAGCAGTTCTTC
CASSFTYSSSYNEQFF
>TRBV7-2|TRBD2|.|TRBJ2-1
TGTGCCAGCAGCCAGACTAGCGGGGCCTACAATGAGCAGTTCTTC
CASSQTSGAYNEQFF
>TRBV6-5|.|few|TRBJ2-7
TGTGCCAGCAGTTACATCGGTAGCAACTCCTACGAGCAGTACTTC
CASSYIGSNSYEQYF
>TRBV6-6|TRBD1|few|TRBJ1-1
TGTGCCAGCAGTCCAGGGGGGAGCACTGAAGCTTTCTTT
CASSPGGSTEAFF
>TRBV3-1/TRBV3-2|.|.|TRBJ1-3
TGTGCCAGCAGCCAAGCTTCAGGGCCCTCTGGAAACACCATATATTTT
CASSQASGPSGNTIYF
>TRBV29-1|TRBD1|.|TRBJ2-2
TGCAGCGTTGGACAGGGGCCCGGGGAGCTGTTTTTT
CSVGQGPGELFF
>TRBV5-5|TRBD1|few|TRBJ2-4
TGTGCCAGCAGCCAAAGGGACAGCAAAAACATTCAGTACTTC
CASSQRDSKNIQYF
>TRBV6-2/TRBV6-3|TRBD1|.|TRBJ2-5
TGTGCCAGCAGTCCCGGGACAGTAGAAGAGACCCAGTACTTC
CASSPGTVEETQYF
>TRBV11-3|.|.|TRBJ2-2
TGTGCCAGCAGCCTTGACTCCCCCAACACCGGGGAGCTGTTTTTT
CASSLDSPNTGELFF
>TRBV27|TRBD1|.|TRBJ2-1
TGTGCCAGCAGTTTAATCCCCCCGGGACAGGTGGGACTCTACAATGAGCAGTTCTTC
CASSLIPPGQVGLYNEQFF
>TRBV7-2|.|.|TRBJ1-4
TGTGCCAGCAGCTTAGTGGGCCTCGCGTATGGCGAAAAACTGTTTTTT
CASSLVGLAYGEKLFF
>TRBV4-3|.|many|TRBJ2-7
TGCGCCAGCAGCCAAGATCGGGGAGTCTACTACGAGCAGTACTTC
CASSQDRGVYYEQYF
>TRBV19|TRBD1|.|TRBJ2-7
TGTGCCAGTAGTATCGGACAGGGAATGCTCCACGAGCAGTACTTC
CASSIGQGMLHEQYF